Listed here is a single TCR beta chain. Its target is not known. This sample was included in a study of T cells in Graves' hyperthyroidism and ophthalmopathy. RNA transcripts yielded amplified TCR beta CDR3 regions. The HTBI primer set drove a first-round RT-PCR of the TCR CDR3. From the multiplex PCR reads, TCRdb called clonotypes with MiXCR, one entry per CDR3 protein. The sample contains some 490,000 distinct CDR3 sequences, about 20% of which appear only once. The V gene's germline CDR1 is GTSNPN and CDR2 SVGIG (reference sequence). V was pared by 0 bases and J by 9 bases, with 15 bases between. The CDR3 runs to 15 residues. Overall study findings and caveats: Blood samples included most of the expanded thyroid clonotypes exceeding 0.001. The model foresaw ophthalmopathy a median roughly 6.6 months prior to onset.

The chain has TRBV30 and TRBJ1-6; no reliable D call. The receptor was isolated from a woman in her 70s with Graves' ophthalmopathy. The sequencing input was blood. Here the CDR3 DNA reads TGTGCCTGGAGTGTAAGGCCCCCCGTCGGTTCACCCCTCCACTTT. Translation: CAWSVRPPVGSPLHF.